The source of this T cell receptor (beta chain) is a study of shared clonotypes between healthy human individuals. Libraries were prepared by immunoSEQ multiplex PCR; TCRdb keeps only in-frame clonotypes and omits some of them. The data show over 1.4 million clones, with roughly 96% seen just once and roughly 1.2% held by the top ten. CDR3 size: 12 residues. Deletions cut 3 bases from V and 5 bases from J, with 8 bases between. The germline V gene has CDR1 KGHSH and CDR2 LQKENI. This TCR derives from a young man in good health. The gene calls are TRBV18 and TRBJ2-7; no clear D. Sequenced: naive CD4+ T cells sorted from blood. Subset reported: CD45RA+ positively selected. The CDR3 spells CASSPANHEQYF. The CDR3 DNA reads TGTGCCAGCTCACCTGCTAACCACGAGCAGTACTTC. Full variable domain (outside the CDR3, taken from reference TRBV18 and TRBJ2-7): NAGVMQNPRHLVRRRGQEARLRCSPMKGHSHVYWYRQLPEEGLKFMVYLQKENIIDESGMPKERFSAEFPKEGPSILRIQQVVRGDSAAYFCASSPANHEQYFGPGTRLTVT.